What follows are 13 T cell receptor beta chains derived from one specimen sequenced in a study of tumor and adjacent non-tumor tissue in lung cancer. This sample's RNA came from whole unsorted tissue. Three rounds of nested PCR, following a modified ARM-PCR protocol, produced the TCRbeta library. Using its own MiXCR run on the multiplex PCR reads, TCRdb lists one record per CDR3 protein. The sample lists approximately 150,000 distinct CDR3 sequences, around 65% occurring once. Source material: lung tumor tissue. The receptors here all came from a man aged 60 to 75 with small cell lung cancer.

As regards this clonotype: This may be a read error, as it is one base from a much larger clone. The CDR3 does not end in the conserved phenylalanine or tryptophan, so this is likely a read error. The rearrangement uses TRBV12-3 or TRBV12-4 and TRBJ2-2, with D possibly being TRBD2 (5 bases). V lost 1 base and J lost 7, with 16 bases in between. The CDR3 extends over 16 amino acids. CDR3 coding DNA: TGTGCCAGCAGTTTAGGCCTTCTAGCTTTAGGCGGGGAGCTGTTTATT. This encodes CASSLGLLALGGELFI.

For this clonotype: Just one base apart from a much larger clone, this may be a read error. This rearrangement joins TRBV20-1 to TRBJ2-5, with a possible D match to TRBD2 (5 bases). The V end was cut by 6 bases, the J end by 1 base, with 12 bases between. This CDR3 comprises 13 residues. Germline assignment: CDR1 DFQATT and CDR2 SNEGSKA (reference sequence). CDR3 sequence (DNA): TGCAGTGCGCCACACGGGGTCCAAGAGACCCAGTACTTC. Translating gives CSAPHGVQETQYF.

The genes are TRBV20-1 and TRBJ2-7; 9 bases fit TRBD2. The CDR3 is 14 residues long. CDR1 is DFQATT, CDR2 SNEGSKA, per germline (reference sequence). J lost 2 bases, V lost 6 bases, and 8 bases had no gene match. The CDR3 loop reads CSAPRLAEPYEQYF. Written as DNA, the CDR3 is TGCAGTGCCCCCCGACTAGCGGAGCCCTACGAGCAGTACTTC.

This clonotype has a handful of counts. The junction does not match germline at one end; this may be a read error. J is TRBJ2-3 and V is TRBV4-2, with D hard to call. This CDR3 has 16 residues. The germline V gene encodes CDR1 LGHNA and CDR2 YNFKEQ. CDR3 nucleotide sequence: TGTGCCGGCAGCCAAGATTGGTCCTCTAGTACAGATACGCAGTATTTT. Amino acid sequence: CAGSQDWSSSTDTQYF.

This clonotype was observed at least ten times. The rearrangement links TRBV29-1 to TRBJ2-5, with D perhaps matching TRBD1 or TRBD2 (5 bases each). Germline lookup yields CDR1 SQVTM and CDR2 ANQGSEA. The CDR3 sequence is 12 residues long. Trimming cost V 5 bases and J 4 bases, with 11 bases left between them. The CDR3 DNA reads as TGCAGCGTTAAGGGGAGTTCAGAGACCCAGTACTTC. Protein product: CSVKGSSETQYF. The full variable domain, rest sourced from reference TRBV29-1 and TRBJ2-5, is SAVISQKPSRDICQRGTSLTIQCQVDSQVTMMFWYRQQPGQSLTLIATANQGSEATYESGFVIDKFPISRPNLTFSTLTVSNMSPEDSSIYLCSVKGSSETQYFGPGTRLLVL.

The V call is TRBV11-2, the J call TRBJ2-3, with TRBD2 as a possible D gene (6 bases). The CDR3 totals 16 residues. V was pared by 8 bases and J by 3 bases, with 21 bases between. Germline loops: CDR1 SGHAT, CDR2 FQNNGV. In nucleotides, the CDR3 is TGTGCCAGCGGCCCGACCACGTGGAGGGCGACAGATACGCAGTATTTT. Translating gives CASGPTTWRATDTQYF.

With regard to this clonotype: A much more abundant neighbour one base away suggests this may be a read error. The rearrangement joins TRBV6-6 to TRBJ2-3; TRBD2 agrees at 10 bases. Germline CDR1 MNHNY, CDR2 SVGAGI (reference sequence). V shed 7 bases and J 4 bases; nucleotides not matched to a gene: 11. The CDR3 spans 16 residues. The CDR3 loop reads CASTPGLAENSDTQYF. CDR3 sequence (DNA): TGTGCCAGCACCCCCGGACTAGCGGAAAACTCAGATACGCAGTATTTT.

The rearrangement links TRBV12-5 to TRBJ2-1, with 11 bases matching TRBD1. The CDR3 runs to 16 residues. Trimming removed 9 bases from V and 8 bases from J; junction bases left unmatched: 15. CDR1 and CDR2 from the germline V gene are LGHNT and FRNRAP. The CDR3 DNA reads TGTGCTAGCGGTATGGCTTGGGGACAGGGGGTTTATGAGCAGTTCTTC. Translated: CASGMAWGQGVYEQFF.

As to this clonotype: A much bigger clone sits one base away, suggesting this may be a read error. The chain joins TRBV13 to TRBJ2-1; TRBD2 might be the D (5 bases). The CDR3 has 13 amino acids. With 2 bases removed from V and 6 bases from J, the gap between germline ends came to 8 bases. CDR1 is PRHDT and CDR2 is FYEKMQ in the germline V gene (reference sequence). The chain's CDR3 is CASSLQDFNEQFF. The CDR3 nucleotides are TGTGCCAGCAGCTTACAGGACTTCAATGAGCAGTTCTTC.

The chain carries TRBV6-6 and TRBJ2-1; D is possibly TRBD2 (5 bases). Between the trimmed V and J ends, which lost 6 bases and 6 bases, there was a span of 21 bases. CDR1 and CDR2 from the germline V gene are MNHNY and SVGAGI (reference sequence). CDR3 length: 16 amino acids. CDR3 bases: TGTGCCAGCAGCTCGCTAGCTGGCACAACCTGCAATGAGCAGTTCTTC. Translating gives CASSSLAGTTCNEQFF.

This clonotype showed up many times. This rearrangement joins TRBV11-2 to TRBJ2-7, with 8 positions matching TRBD2. The CDR3 consists of 18 residues. In germline, CDR1 is SGHAT, CDR2 FQNNGV. V dropped 1 base and J dropped 4; count of bases not matched to a gene: 15. The CDR3 coding sequence is TGTGCCAGCAGCTTAGGGTTCCCCACTCGACTAGCGAGATACGAGCAGTACTTC. Translated: CASSLGFPTRLARYEQYF. The full variable domain, rest sourced from reference TRBV11-2 and TRBJ2-7, is EAGVAQSPRYKIIEKRQSVAFWCNPISGHATLYWYQQILGQGPKLLIQFQNNGVVDDSQLPKDRFSAERLKGVDSTLKIQPAKLEDSAVYLCASSLGFPTRLARYEQYFGPGTRLTVT.

This clonotype showed up just a few times. The rearrangement links TRBV28 to TRBJ1-2; TRBD1 matches 7 bases. V lost 6 bases and J lost 5; bases outside the gene matches: 6. Per germline, CDR1 MDHEN and CDR2 SYDVKM. This CDR3 spans 13 amino acids. CDR3 loop: CASRSDRRYGYTF. The CDR3 bases are TGTGCCAGCAGATCGGACAGGCGATATGGCTACACCTTC.

The sample holds one count of this clonotype. The gene calls are TRBV6-1 and TRBJ2-1; 8 bases fit TRBD2. V was pared by 4 bases and J by 5 bases, with 10 bases of the junction left unmatched. In germline, CDR1 is MNHNS, CDR2 SASEGT. This CDR3 has 16 residues. Written as DNA, the CDR3 is TGTGCCAGCAGTGGCCTCACTAGCGGAAGGCACAATGAGCAGTTCTTC. Protein sequence: CASSGLTSGRHNEQFF.